This T cell receptor beta chain appears in the sequencing data of a study of neurological immune-mediated disorders. This CDR3 is 18 amino acids long. Germline lookup yields CDR1 SGDLS and CDR2 YYNGEE. V gave up 0 bases and J gave up 8 bases; unmatched junction bases: 15. There are many counts of this clonotype. In TCRdb, the 5' RACE reads were re-called with MiXCR into one record per CDR3 protein. The sample shows tens of thousands of distinct CDR3 sequences, under 4.5% of them seen only once. The chain combines TRBV9 with TRBJ2-1; TRBD1 aligns across 9 bases. Sample: PBMCs. The origin of this receptor is a woman between 50 and 59 years old with multiple sclerosis. The CDR3 region is CASSVGPRGGQGGDEQFF. In DNA, the CDR3 is TGTGCCAGCAGCGTAGGGCCGAGGGGGGGACAGGGTGGCGATGAGCAGTTCTTC.